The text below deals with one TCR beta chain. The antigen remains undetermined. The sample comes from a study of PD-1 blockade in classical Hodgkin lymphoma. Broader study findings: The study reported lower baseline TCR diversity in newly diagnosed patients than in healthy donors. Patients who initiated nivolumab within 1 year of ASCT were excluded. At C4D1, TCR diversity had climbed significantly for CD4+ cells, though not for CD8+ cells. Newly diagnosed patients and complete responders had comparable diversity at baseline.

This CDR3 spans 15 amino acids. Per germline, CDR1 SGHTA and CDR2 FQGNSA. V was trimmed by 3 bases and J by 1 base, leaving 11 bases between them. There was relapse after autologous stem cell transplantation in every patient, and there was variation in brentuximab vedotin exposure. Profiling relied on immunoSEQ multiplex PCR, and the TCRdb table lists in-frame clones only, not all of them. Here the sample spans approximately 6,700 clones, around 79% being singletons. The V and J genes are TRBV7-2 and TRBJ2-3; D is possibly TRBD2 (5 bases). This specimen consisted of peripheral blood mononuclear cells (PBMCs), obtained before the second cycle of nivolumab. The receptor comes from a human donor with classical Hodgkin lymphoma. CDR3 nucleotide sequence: TGTGCCAGCAGCTTGGTAGCGAAACGCACAGATACGCAGTATTTT. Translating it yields CASSLVAKRTDTQYF.